A single TCR beta chain is shown here with its context. Its antigen is undetermined. The CDR3 consists of 14 residues. Germline V lookup: CDR1 SGDLS, CDR2 YYNGEE. Reanalyzing the 5' RACE reads, TCRdb keeps one entry per CDR3 protein, without DNA. The sample data list 500,000 to 600,000 distinct CDR3 sequences. The data are from a study of T cells expressing NK-cell markers. Overall study findings and caveats: Specificity for HCMV among expanded NKG2C+ T cell clones was not established.

The chain uses TRBV9 and TRBJ2-2. The sequence came from a man aged 18-30 years in good health. The source material was blood T cells: a sorted CD56 or NKG2C T cell subset, CD4+ or CD8+ T cells, or bulk PBMC T cells (not recorded which). CDR3: CASVDSGNTGELFF.